This is a list of T cell receptor beta chains from one sample in a study of blood T cell repertoires in COVID-19. Profiling relied on immunoSEQ multiplex PCR, and the TCRdb table lists in-frame clones only, not all of them. Of about 230,000 clones listed, 87% were seen once; the top ten hold approximately 11%. The material sequenced was PBMCs or T cells enriched from blood (not recorded which). These receptor sequences come from a man aged 25 to 40 who had recovered from COVID-19. Each CDR3 is given with its conserved first and last residue. The D gene is left open where the match is weak. Expanded clones get a size class; other rows say once, few or many, or leave the size out.

DNA	CDR3	D	J	V	size
TGTGCCAGCAGTTTATTTTTCGTCGGGGGACTAGCGGGATTAGAAACGACCTACAATGAGCAGTTCTTC	CASSLFFVGGLAGLETTYNEQFF	TRBD2	TRBJ2-1	TRBV27	.
TGTGCCAGTAGTATAGCAGGGGCCAATGAAGCTTTCTTT	CASSIAGANEAFF	.	TRBJ1-1	TRBV19	.
TGTGCCACCAGCAGAGTGGGACAGTCCTCTGGGGCCAACGTCCTGACTTTC	CATSRVGQSSGANVLTF	TRBD1	TRBJ2-6	TRBV15	once
TGTGCCAGCAGCTTAGTAGTGGGGGCAGGGGTTCAGTACTTC	CASSLVVGAGVQYF	.	TRBJ2-4	TRBV7-9	.
TGCGCCAGCAGCCAAGGTGAACAGTCCTACAATGAGCAGTTCTTC	CASSQGEQSYNEQFF	.	TRBJ2-1	TRBV4-1	.
TGTGCCAGCAGTTCGTCCAGAACTGAAGCTTTCTTT	CASSSSRTEAFF	.	TRBJ1-1	TRBV6-2/TRBV6-3	.
TGTGCCAGCAGCTTAGAGGAGGGTCAGCCCCAGCATTTT	CASSLEEGQPQHF	.	TRBJ1-5	TRBV7-3	.
TGTGCCAGCAGTCTGGGGACTAGCGGGCGCACCGGGGAGCTGTTTTTT	CASSLGTSGRTGELFF	TRBD2	TRBJ2-2	TRBV2	.
TGTGCCAGCAGCTGGGCAGGGGGTAGCAGTCAGCCCCAGCATTTT	CASSWAGGSSQPQHF	TRBD1	TRBJ1-5	TRBV5-6	.
TGCGCCAGCAGCCAAGATCGAGTGGAGAGAGCCCAGCATTTT	CASSQDRVERAQHF	.	TRBJ1-5	TRBV4-3	.
TGTGCCAGTAAAGCTGGGACAGGATTCGAAAAACTGTTTTTT	CASKAGTGFEKLFF	TRBD1	TRBJ1-4	TRBV19	.
TGTGCCAGCAGCTTACGGAGCGGGCGCACAGATACGCAGTATTTT	CASSLRSGRTDTQYF	.	TRBJ2-3	TRBV5-4	.
TGTGCCAGCAGCGCACAACAGGCAGGGGACCCTGGAAACACCATATATTTT	CASSAQQAGDPGNTIYF	.	TRBJ1-3	TRBV9	few
TGTGCCACCAAAGGAGTAGGGACAGGCTCCTACGAGCAGTACTTC	CATKGVGTGSYEQYF	TRBD1	TRBJ2-7	TRBV19	.
TGTGCCAGCAGCTTAGGGGGACAGGCCTCCCCATCTGATTCACCCCTCCACTTT	CASSLGGQASPSDSPLHF	TRBD1	TRBJ1-6	TRBV11-2	.